This TCR beta chain was identified during a study of graft-versus-host responses after intestinal transplantation. Study at large: Anti-thymocyte globulin induction, then tacrolimus and steroids for about 3 years, went to all recipients.

Profiled with immunoSEQ multiplex PCR; TCRdb holds only in-frame clones, not every one. The profile shows over 15,000 clones, around nine tenths of them singletons. In regard to this clone: Its antigen is currently unknown.

Study-level results: High graft-versus-host to host-versus-graft T cell clonal ratios marked allografts of patients with graft-donor macrochimerism.

The sample in question was PBMCs, obtained roughly 32 weeks after intestinal transplant. The receptor was derived from a human patient who received an intestinal transplant, so some T cells may come from the graft donor.

CDR3: CASSYSRTGEETQYF. CDR3 sequence (DNA): TGTGCCAGCAGTTACTCGAGGACTGGGGAAGAGACCCAGTACTTC. V usage is TRBV6-6 and J usage is TRBJ2-5; possible D gene TRBD2, 5 bases. Looked up from germline, CDR1 is MNHNY and CDR2 is SVGAGI (reference sequence). This CDR3 is 15 amino acids long. V was trimmed by 0 bases and J by 3 bases, leaving 11 bases between them.